This note documents a single TCR beta chain sequence. Here immunoSEQ multiplex PCR was the method, and the copy in TCRdb shows in-frame clones only, minus some. The sample lists 200,000 to 300,000 clones, around 88% occurring once. This entry is derived from a study of blood T cell repertoires in COVID-19. As for the study in general: Both acute and convalescent COVID-19 samples were obtained from the United States, Italy and Spain.

The germline V gene encodes CDR1 WSHSY and CDR2 SAAADI. The V segment lost 11 bases and the J segment 6 bases; nucleotides outside the gene matches: 13. The CDR3 covers 14 residues. The chain uses TRBV10-2 and TRBJ2-1; TRBD1 aligns across 7 bases. Material: PBMCs or T cells enriched from blood (not recorded which). The clonotype was recovered from a woman between 40 and 55 years old with acute COVID-19. The CDR3 nucleotides are TGCGCCCTAAGCGCAGGGGGAATGAGCAATGAGCAGTTCTTC. Its protein product is CALSAGGMSNEQFF.